The rows below give T cell receptor beta chains drawn from one sample of a study of cytomegalovirus exposure and HLA in healthy donors. Assay used: immunoSEQ multiplex PCR; TCRdb lists only in-frame clones, some missing. Of some 130,000 clones listed, 65% to 85% are singletons. Sequencing was carried out using PBMCs. The receptors derive from a man aged 50 to 59 in good health and CMV-seronegative. CDR3s include the opening cysteine and the closing phenylalanine or tryptophan. The order of the fields is D gene, V gene, J gene, clone size, CDR3 protein, CDR3 DNA. The D gene is left open where the match is weak. Clone size is given for some rows only: seen once, a few or many times, or a class if the clone is expanded.

TRBD1	TRBV11-1	TRBJ2-2	few	CASSPRTGLHRPEELFF	TGTGCCAGCAGCCCGCGGACAGGGCTACACCGACCCGAGGAGCTGTTTTTT
TRBD2	TRBV10-3	TRBJ2-3	NA	CATSLAGGNTDTQYF	TGTGCCACAAGTCTAGCGGGAGGGAACACAGATACGCAGTATTTT
NA	TRBV2	TRBJ1-2	NA	CASSEAGRGYGYTF	TGTGCCAGCAGTGAAGCGGGCAGGGGTTATGGCTACACCTTC
NA	TRBV6-4	TRBJ2-5	NA	CASSDQLETQYF	TGTGCCAGCAGCGACCAACTGGAGACCCAGTACTTC
NA	TRBV7-7	TRBJ2-1	NA	CASSPLARYNEQFF	TGTGCTAGCAGCCCACTAGCCCGATACAATGAGCAGTTCTTC
NA	TRBV14	TRBJ2-7	NA	CASSQHSGSSYEQYF	TGTGCCAGCAGCCAACATAGCGGAAGCTCCTACGAGCAGTACTTC
NA	TRBV9	TRBJ2-1	NA	CASSARGQPSSYNEQFF	TGTGCCAGCAGCGCCCGCGGACAGCCGAGCTCCTACAATGAGCAGTTCTTC
NA	TRBV5-4	TRBJ1-1	NA	CASSSPTRNTDTEAFF	TGTGCCAGCAGCTCACCCACCAGGAATACGGACACTGAAGCTTTCTTT
NA	TRBV6-5	TRBJ1-1	once	CASRRTVNTEAFF	TGTGCCAGCAGGCGGACAGTGAACACTGAAGCTTTCTTT
TRBD1	TRBV7-2	TRBJ2-1	NA	CASSPDRLREQFF	TGTGCCAGCAGCCCGGACAGGCTCCGTGAGCAGTTCTTC
TRBD1	TRBV19	TRBJ1-2	once	CASSLLPGQGASDYGYTF	TGTGCCAGTAGCTTACTGCCGGGACAGGGGGCATCGGACTATGGCTACACCTTC
TRBD1	TRBV28	TRBJ2-7	NA	CASRGQLDEQYF	TGTGCCAGCAGGGGACAGCTGGACGAGCAGTACTTC
NA	TRBV5-1	TRBJ1-1	NA	CASSLATGGTEAFF	TGCGCCAGCAGCTTGGCCACGGGCGGGACTGAAGCTTTCTTT
NA	TRBV7-9	TRBJ2-1	NA	CASSLGTGEQFF	TGTGCCAGCAGCCTCGGGACTGGAGAGCAGTTCTTC
NA	TRBV28	TRBJ1-5	NA	CASRWTDNQPQHF	TGTGCCAGCAGGTGGACAGACAATCAGCCCCAGCATTTT
NA	TRBV19	TRBJ1-5	NA	CASSIVGNNQPQHF	TGTGCCAGTAGTATAGTCGGTAATAATCAGCCCCAGCATTTT
TRBD1	TRBV2	TRBJ2-1	NA	CASSPDRGSNNEQFF	TGTGCCAGCAGTCCGGACAGGGGATCAAACAATGAGCAGTTCTTC
NA	TRBV9	TRBJ2-2	few	CASSVTGRGTGELFF	TGTGCCAGCAGCGTAACCGGGAGAGGTACCGGGGAGCTGTTTTTT
TRBD2	TRBV7-3	TRBJ2-3	NA	CASSFSGSTDTQYF	TGTGCCAGCAGCTTTAGCGGGAGCACAGATACGCAGTATTTT
NA	TRBV6-1	TRBJ2-7	NA	CASSETSGSSYEQYF	TGTGCCAGCAGCGAAACGTCCGGGAGTAGCTACGAGCAGTACTTC
NA	TRBV7-2	TRBJ2-1	NA	CASSAPYRGAPFGEQFF	TGTGCCAGCAGCGCTCCTTATCGGGGGGCTCCTTTCGGTGAGCAGTTCTTC
TRBD2	TRBV2	TRBJ2-5	NA	CASRKLAEQETQYF	TGTGCCAGCAGAAAACTAGCGGAACAAGAGACCCAGTACTTC
TRBD2	TRBV11-2	TRBJ2-3	few	CASSRLAASTDTQYF	TGTGCCAGCAGCCGACTAGCGGCTAGCACAGATACGCAGTATTTT
TRBD1	TRBV11-2	TRBJ2-3	NA	CASSSWGTGGDTQYF	TGTGCCAGCAGCTCCTGGGGGACAGGGGGCGATACGCAGTATTTT
NA	TRBV5-1	TRBJ1-2	NA	CASSLDTNYGYTF	TGCGCCAGCAGCTTGGATACTAACTATGGCTACACCTTC
NA	TRBV7-9	TRBJ1-5	NA	CASTPGLSNQPQHF	TGTGCCAGCACCCCGGGACTTAGCAATCAGCCCCAGCATTTT
NA	TRBV30	TRBJ2-1	NA	CAWSRTGGSSYNEQFF	TGTGCCTGGAGCCGGACCGGGGGTTCCTCCTACAATGAGCAGTTCTTC
TRBD2	TRBV27	TRBJ2-1	NA	CASSQTSGSNNEQFF	TGTGCCAGCAGTCAGACTAGCGGGAGTAACAATGAGCAGTTCTTC
NA	TRBV19	TRBJ1-1	NA	CASTPGPTGNTEAFF	TGTGCCAGTACCCCAGGCCCGACAGGAAACACTGAAGCTTTCTTT
NA	TRBV19	TRBJ1-3	NA	CASSMSRASFGTIYF	TGTGCCAGTAGTATGTCGCGGGCCTCTTTTGGCACCATATATTTT
TRBD1	TRBV28	TRBJ2-2	once	CASSPQGQGTLRELFF	TGTGCCAGCAGTCCCCAGGGACAGGGGACCCTCAGGGAGCTGTTTTTT
NA	TRBV19	TRBJ2-4	NA	CASSPGGGKNIQYF	TGTGCCAGTAGCCCCGGCGGCGGTAAAAACATTCAGTACTTC
TRBD2	TRBV15	TRBJ2-1	NA	CATSRDEAGATIF	TGTGCCACCAGCAGAGACGAAGCGGGGGCCACGATCTTC
NA	TRBV19	TRBJ1-3	NA	CASSILTSDRSGNTIYF	TGTGCCAGTAGTATTTTGACCTCGGACAGATCCGGAAACACCATATATTTT
TRBD2	TRBV7-8	TRBJ2-3	NA	CASSLAGLGGYTQYF	TGTGCCAGCAGCTTAGCGGGACTAGGAGGCTATACGCAGTATTTT
NA	TRBV7-9	TRBJ2-1	NA	CASSLNTRDEQFF	TGTGCCAGCAGCTTAAATACGCGGGATGAGCAGTTCTTC
NA	TRBV7-2	TRBJ2-2	NA	CASSLGGYNTGELFF	TGTGCCAGCAGCTTAGGAGGGTATAACACCGGGGAGCTGTTTTTT
NA	TRBV18	TRBJ1-3	once	CASSPSGTPGSGNTIYF	TGTGCCAGCTCACCTTCCGGGACACCCGGCTCTGGAAACACCATATATTTT
TRBD1	TRBV5-1	TRBJ2-7	NA	CASSPAWTGEASEQYF	TGCGCCAGCAGCCCGGCTTGGACAGGGGAGGCGAGCGAGCAGTACTTC
NA	TRBV28	TRBJ1-5	NA	CASNQQPQHF	TGTGCCAGCAATCAACAGCCCCAGCATTTT
TRBD2	TRBV29-1	TRBJ2-7	NA	CSVEDRLAGTYEQYF	TGCAGCGTTGAAGATCGACTAGCGGGGACCTACGAGCAGTACTTC
TRBD2	TRBV25-1	TRBJ2-7	NA	CASSGLAGVSIEQYF	TGTGCCAGCAGTGGGTTAGCGGGAGTCTCTATCGAGCAGTACTTC
TRBD2	TRBV9	TRBJ2-3	NA	CASSLGLAGAPDTQYF	TGTGCCAGCAGCCTCGGACTAGCGGGAGCGCCAGATACGCAGTATTTT
TRBD2	TRBV10-3	TRBJ2-5	NA	CAISEPGLAEQETQYF	TGTGCCATCAGTGAACCGGGACTAGCGGAGCAAGAGACCCAGTACTTC
TRBD1	TRBV19	TRBJ1-5	NA	CASSTPGQGRFNQPQHF	TGTGCCAGTAGTACCCCGGGACAGGGGCGATTCAATCAGCCCCAGCATTTT
NA	TRBV5-1	TRBJ2-7	NA	CASSPQDDYEQYF	TGCGCCAGCAGCCCACAGGACGACTACGAGCAGTACTTC
TRBD1	TRBV6-6	TRBJ1-4	few	CASGTGGGLGEKLFF	TGTGCCAGCGGGACAGGGGGCGGGTTAGGTGAAAAACTGTTTTTT
TRBD1	TRBV2	TRBJ2-5	once	CASDLTGVSEETQYF	TGTGCCAGCGACCTGACAGGGGTGAGCGAGGAGACCCAGTACTTC
TRBD1	TRBV5-1	TRBJ1-1	NA	CASSTGTGGFSTEAFF	TGCGCCAGCAGCACCGGGACAGGGGGCTTTTCCACTGAAGCTTTCTTT
NA	TRBV5-6	TRBJ1-5	few	CASSSRTAAFNQHF	TGTGCCAGCAGCTCCCGGACAGCGGCCTTTAACCAGCATTTT
NA	TRBV18	TRBJ1-5	NA	CASSPTNSPQPQHF	TGTGCCAGCTCGCCCACTAATTCCCCTCAGCCCCAGCATTTT
TRBD2	TRBV7-9	TRBJ2-1	NA	CASSPIRSSGAYNEQFF	TGTGCCAGCAGCCCCATCCGTTCTAGCGGGGCCTACAATGAGCAGTTCTTC
TRBD1	TRBV18	TRBJ2-5	NA	CASSPPGTGQETQYF	TGTGCCAGCTCACCACCGGGGACAGGCCAAGAGACCCAGTACTTC
NA	TRBV29-1	TRBJ2-7	few	CSVGTSYEQYF	TGCAGCGTAGGGACATCCTACGAGCAGTACTTC
TRBD1	TRBV25-1	TRBJ1-3	NA	CASTSGGTGNTIYF	TGTGCCAGCACCTCAGGGGGCACTGGAAACACCATATATTTT